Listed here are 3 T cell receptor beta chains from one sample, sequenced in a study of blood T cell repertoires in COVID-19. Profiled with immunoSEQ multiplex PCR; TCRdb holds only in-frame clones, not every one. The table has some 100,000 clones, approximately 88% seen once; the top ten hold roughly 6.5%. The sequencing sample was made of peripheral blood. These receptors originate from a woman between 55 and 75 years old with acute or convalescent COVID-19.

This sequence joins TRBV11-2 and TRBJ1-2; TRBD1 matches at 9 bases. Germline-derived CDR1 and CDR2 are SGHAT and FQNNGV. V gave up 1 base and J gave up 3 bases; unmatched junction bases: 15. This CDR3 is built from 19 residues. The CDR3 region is CASSLGPGTGNFLYYGYTF. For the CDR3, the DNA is TGTGCCAGCAGCTTAGGCCCCGGGACAGGGAACTTTCTGTACTATGGCTACACCTTC.

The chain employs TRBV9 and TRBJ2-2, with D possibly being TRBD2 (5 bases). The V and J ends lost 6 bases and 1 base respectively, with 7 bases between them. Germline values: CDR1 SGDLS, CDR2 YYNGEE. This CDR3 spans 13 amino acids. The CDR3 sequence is CASNGMNTGELFF. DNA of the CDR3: TGTGCCAGCAACGGGATGAACACCGGGGAGCTGTTTTTT.

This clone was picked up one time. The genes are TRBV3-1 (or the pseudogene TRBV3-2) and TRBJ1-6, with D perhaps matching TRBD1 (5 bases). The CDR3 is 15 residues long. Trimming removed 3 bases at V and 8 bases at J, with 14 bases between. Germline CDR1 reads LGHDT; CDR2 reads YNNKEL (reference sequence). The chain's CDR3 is CASSHTGPGHSPLHF. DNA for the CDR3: TGTGCCAGCAGCCACACCGGGCCAGGGCATTCACCCCTCCACTTT.